A selection of T cell receptor beta chains follows, all from one sample in a study of T cell changes during pregnancy in multiple sclerosis. Libraries were prepared by immunoSEQ multiplex PCR; TCRdb keeps only in-frame clonotypes and omits some of them. The sample contains tens of thousands of clones, 85% to 95% of which appear only once. Material: CD4+ T cells from peripheral blood mononuclear cells, obtained before pregnancy. Receptor source: a female donor with multiple sclerosis, enrolled in a pregnancy study. The CDR3 runs from the conserved cysteine through the conserved F or W. A D gene is named only where the DNA matches it firmly. Rows may omit the clone size; those that give it use once, few, many or a size class.

D	V	J	length	size	CDR3	DNA
TRBD1	TRBV18	TRBJ2-5	15	NA	CASSRDRVKGETQYF	TGTGCCAGCTCTCGGGACAGGGTAAAGGGAGAGACCCAGTACTTC
NA	TRBV30	TRBJ2-3	16	NA	CAWSGMAGSVTDTQYF	TGTGCCTGGAGTGGGATGGCGGGGTCGGTGACAGATACGCAGTATTTT
NA	TRBV30	TRBJ2-7	13	NA	CAWSTQGTYEQYF	TGTGCCTGGAGTACACAGGGAACCTACGAGCAGTACTTC
TRBD1	TRBV19	TRBJ1-5	16	few	CASTPWDRKQNQPQHF	TGTGCCAGTACCCCGTGGGACAGAAAGCAAAATCAGCCCCAGCATTTT
TRBD2	TRBV29-1	TRBJ2-3	15	NA	CSVEGLAGSTDTQYF	TGCAGCGTTGAAGGACTAGCGGGGAGCACAGATACGCAGTATTTT
NA	TRBV9	TRBJ2-5	17	NA	CASSVATGGGSWETQYF	TGTGCCAGCAGCGTAGCGACGGGGGGCGGATCGTGGGAGACCCAGTACTTC
TRBD2	TRBV12-5	TRBJ2-2	20	NA	CASGLVPVGTSGFDTGELFF	TGTGCTAGTGGTTTGGTACCGGTCGGGACTAGCGGGTTCGACACCGGGGAGCTGTTTTTT
NA	TRBV5-6	TRBJ1-5	16	NA	CASSTRRGRFNQPQHF	TGTGCCAGCAGCACCCGAAGGGGCAGGTTCAATCAGCCCCAGCATTTT
TRBD1	TRBV18	TRBJ2-7	14	NA	CATTSGTGAYEQYF	TGTGCCACAACCTCCGGGACAGGGGCCTACGAGCAGTACTTC
NA	TRBV9	TRBJ2-3	15	NA	CASSARSSRADTQYF	TGTGCCAGCAGCGCCCGGTCCTCTCGAGCAGATACGCAGTATTTT
TRBD1	TRBV18	TRBJ1-5	16	NA	CASSPRAQGGGQPQHF	TGTGCCAGCTCACCACGGGCCCAGGGGGGAGGTCAGCCCCAGCATTTT
NA	TRBV19	TRBJ1-1	16	NA	CASSVPQGRSNTEAFF	TGTGCCAGTAGTGTCCCCCAGGGGCGCTCGAACACTGAAGCTTTCTTT
NA	TRBV6-4	TRBJ2-3	15	NA	CASSETGISTDTQYF	TGTGCCAGCAGTGAAACGGGGATTAGCACAGATACGCAGTATTTT
NA	TRBV7-3	TRBJ1-6	15	NA	CASSLLPGSNSPLHF	TGTGCCAGCAGCTTACTTCCAGGGTCAAATTCACCCCTCCACTTT
NA	TRBV21-1	TRBJ1-2	13	NA	CASSQPGHYGYTF	TGTGCCAGCAGCCAACCGGGACATTATGGCTACACCTTC
TRBD2	TRBV19	TRBJ2-5	16	NA	CASSFTSGTRQETQYF	TGTGCCAGTAGTTTTACTAGCGGGACACGCCAAGAGACCCAGTACTTC
TRBD1	TRBV28	TRBJ2-1	12	NA	CASRQGPNEQFF	TGTGCCAGCAGACAGGGGCCGAATGAGCAGTTCTTC
NA	TRBV11-1	TRBJ1-1	15	NA	CASSPERGSLTEAFF	TGTGCCAGCAGCCCAGAAAGGGGTTCGCTCACTGAAGCTTTCTTT
NA	TRBV4-2	TRBJ2-3	15	NA	CASSPTRISTDTQYF	TGTGCCAGCAGCCCCACGAGGATTAGCACAGATACGCAGTATTTT
NA	TRBV7-6	TRBJ2-3	15	NA	CASSPTRVDTDTQYF	TGTGCCAGCAGCCCCACGAGAGTAGATACAGATACGCAGTATTTT
NA	TRBV9	TRBJ1-4	15	NA	CASSARGPGSEKLFF	TGTGCCAGCAGCGCGCGGGGCCCGGGGAGTGAAAAACTGTTTTTT
TRBD1	TRBV5-8	TRBJ1-1	16	NA	CASSFIPGQGGSEAFF	TGTGCCAGCAGCTTCATTCCGGGACAGGGCGGATCTGAAGCTTTCTTT
TRBD1	TRBV28	TRBJ2-3	16	NA	CASSSFTGGLADTQYF	TGTGCCAGCAGTTCCTTCACAGGGGGCCTCGCAGATACGCAGTATTTT
TRBD1	TRBV7-2	TRBJ2-3	16	NA	CASSSRQGSLVDTQYF	TGTGCCAGCAGCTCTAGACAGGGAAGTTTGGTAGATACGCAGTATTTT
NA	TRBV19	TRBJ2-7	13	NA	CASSYLGAYEQYF	TGTGCCAGTAGTTATCTAGGCGCCTACGAGCAGTACTTC
NA	TRBV6-1	TRBJ1-1	17	once	CASSDLTGHRMNTEAFF	TGTGCCAGCAGTGACCTGACAGGCCACAGGATGAACACTGAAGCTTTCTTT
TRBD2	TRBV14	TRBJ2-1	16	NA	CASSQESWREGGEQFF	TGTGCCAGCAGCCAAGAATCTTGGCGGGAGGGTGGAGAGCAGTTCTTC
TRBD1	TRBV5-1	TRBJ1-2	18	NA	CASSRDRGRVFDIDGYTF	TGCGCCAGCAGCCGGGACAGGGGGCGCGTATTCGACATAGATGGCTACACCTTC
NA	TRBV19	TRBJ1-1	13	NA	CASKRGRDTEAFF	TGTGCCAGTAAAAGGGGCAGGGACACTGAAGCTTTCTTT
TRBD1	TRBV5-6	TRBJ1-1	16	NA	CASSPFRQGLYTEAFF	TGTGCCAGCAGCCCCTTCCGACAGGGCCTGTACACTGAAGCTTTCTTT
TRBD2	TRBV6-5	TRBJ2-3	16	NA	CASSYSFAGGPDTQYF	TGTGCCAGCAGTTACTCTTTTGCGGGAGGGCCAGATACGCAGTATTTT
NA	TRBV29-1	TRBJ1-1	15	few	CSVESEEWGNTEAFF	TGCAGCGTTGAATCGGAGGAGTGGGGGAACACTGAAGCTTTCTTT
NA	TRBV7-8	TRBJ2-7	15	NA	CASSLRDPLLYEQYF	TGTGCCAGCAGCTTGCGGGACCCACTACTCTACGAGCAGTACTTC
TRBD2	TRBV11-2	TRBJ2-1	16	NA	CASSSTSGSSYNEQFF	TGTGCCAGCAGCTCTACTAGCGGGAGCTCCTACAATGAGCAGTTCTTC
NA	TRBV5-6	TRBJ1-6	14	few	CASSLLSYNSPLHF	TGTGCCAGCAGCTTGTTATCCTATAATTCACCCCTCCACTTT
NA	TRBV28	TRBJ2-2	13	NA	CASSPRRGGELFF	TGTGCCAGCAGCCCCCGTCGGGGCGGGGAGCTGTTTTTT
TRBD1	TRBV7-7	TRBJ2-3	14	NA	CASSSGQPTDTQYF	TGTGCCAGCAGCTCGGGACAGCCCACAGATACGCAGTATTTT